Below are 23 T cell receptor beta chains sequenced from a single sample in a study of shared clonotypes between healthy human individuals. TCRdb's copy holds only in-frame clones and misses some; the assay was immunoSEQ multiplex PCR. The data hold over a million clones, with approximately 78% observed a single time. What was sequenced was memory CD4+ T cells from PBMCs. Subset given: CD45RA-negative fraction. The receptors derive from a young man in good health. Some clones in this sample may be carry-over from other donors' samples.

The V call is TRBV28, the J call TRBJ2-5; D is ambiguous. The CDR3 runs 14 residues. Per the germline V gene, CDR1 is MDHEN and CDR2 is SYDVKM. Trimming left V 5 bases short and J 7 bases short, with 17 bases between. The CDR3 coding sequence is TGTGCCAGCAGTCGTCCAACACCCATAGCGACCCAGTACTTC. This gives the protein CASSRPTPIATQYF.

V is TRBV9 and J is TRBJ2-3; possible D gene TRBD2, 6 bases. The CDR3 runs 15 residues. Germline-derived CDR1 and CDR2 are SGDLS and YYNGEE. V lost 3 bases and J 0 bases, leaving 11 bases between the germline ends. This CDR3 reads CASSEVGTSTDTQYF. CDR3 coding DNA: TGTGCCAGCAGCGAAGTGGGGACTAGCACAGATACGCAGTATTTT.

Ten or more counts support this clone. The DNA of the CDR3 is TGTGCCAGCGAGAAGACTAGAACGAACACCGGGGAGCTGTTTTTT. Encoded protein: CASEKTRTNTGELFF. The chain has TRBV7-9 and TRBJ2-2; TRBD2 is a possible D gene (6 bases). In germline, CDR1 is SEHNR, CDR2 FQNEAQ (reference sequence). The CDR3 length is 15 residues. Trimming shortened V by 8 bases and J by 0 bases, and 13 bases separated the two germline ends.

V is TRBV30 and J is TRBJ1-2; tentative D call: TRBD1 (5 bases). Germline CDR1 reads GTSNPN; CDR2 reads SVGIG (reference sequence). The V end lost 0 bases, the J end lost 5 bases, and 16 bases lay between the germline ends. The CDR3 is made up of 15 amino acids. The CDR3 loop is CAWSVLPTGRYGYTF. The CDR3 nucleotides are TGTGCCTGGAGTGTATTGCCTACAGGTCGATATGGCTACACCTTC.

V usage is TRBV7-2 and J usage is TRBJ1-5; 9 bases fit TRBD1. The CDR3 consists of 16 residues. The V and J ends lost 4 bases and 2 bases, in that order; junction bases with no gene match: 6. Germline CDR1 is SGHTA and CDR2 is FQGNSA. The CDR3 DNA is TGTGCCAGCAGCTCGCCAACAGGGGGCGGCAATCAGCCCCAGCATTTT. Residues: CASSSPTGGGNQPQHF.

The chain combines TRBV5-4 with TRBJ2-3; 13 bases fit TRBD2. CDR3 length: 15 residues. Germline CDR1 and CDR2: SGHNT and YYREEE (reference sequence). V shed 4 bases, J shed 5 bases, and the junction held 4 bases outside the gene matches. CDR3 loop: CASSNGLAGEDTQYF. Here the CDR3 DNA reads TGTGCCAGCAGCAACGGACTAGCGGGAGAAGATACGCAGTATTTT.

J is TRBJ2-1 and V is TRBV30; D not certain. Germline V CDR1 and CDR2: GTSNPN, SVGIG (reference sequence). The CDR3 covers 12 residues. The V end was cut by 5 bases, the J end by 6 bases, with 11 bases between. CDR3 sequence: CAWASRPNEQFF. As DNA, the CDR3 is TGTGCCTGGGCGTCAAGGCCCAATGAGCAGTTCTTC.

The chain combines TRBV5-1 with TRBJ2-3, with D perhaps matching TRBD2 (5 bases). The length of the CDR3 is 16 residues. CDR1 is SGHRS, CDR2 YFSETQ, per germline. V gave up 2 bases and J gave up 1 base, with 14 bases separating them. The CDR3 region is CASSFGGSAGTDTQYF. In DNA form, the CDR3 reads TGCGCCAGCAGCTTCGGAGGATCGGCTGGCACAGATACGCAGTATTTT.

This rearrangement joins TRBV4-1 to TRBJ2-3; D uncertain. This CDR3 has 18 residues. Trimming stripped 3 bases from V and 4 bases from J, with 23 bases between. The germline V gene encodes CDR1 MGHRA and CDR2 YSYEKL. CDR3 sequence (DNA): TGCGCCAGCAGCCAGTATCCATCTAGGGCCTCTGGGGCAGATACGCAGTATTTT. It is translated as CASSQYPSRASGADTQYF.

This chain connects TRBV4-1 to TRBJ2-7, with a possible D match to TRBD1 (7 bases). V lost 4 bases and J 2 bases, leaving 12 bases between the germline ends. CDR1 and CDR2 from the germline V gene are MGHRA and YSYEKL. The CDR3 is 14 amino acids. This CDR3 is CASSRPGGTYEQYF. CDR3 nucleotide sequence: TGCGCCAGCAGCCGACCAGGGGGGACCTACGAGCAGTACTTC.

The V gene is TRBV18, the J gene TRBJ1-2; D not resolved. The V end lost 2 bases, the J end lost 2 bases, and 12 bases lay between the germline ends. The CDR3 runs to 15 residues. Per the germline V gene, CDR1 is KGHSH and CDR2 is LQKENI. The CDR3: CASSPSQTRNYGYTF. The CDR3 bases are TGTGCCAGCTCACCATCTCAGACCCGAAACTATGGCTACACCTTC.

The rearrangement joins TRBV11-2 to TRBJ2-5, with a possible D match to TRBD2 (5 bases). The V and J ends lost 5 bases and 5 bases respectively, with 15 bases between them. The CDR3 runs to 14 residues. Germline V gives CDR1 SGHAT, CDR2 FQNNGV. The CDR3 spells CASSPAAQRETQYF. CDR3 in DNA: TGTGCCAGCAGCCCAGCGGCGCAGAGGGAGACCCAGTACTTC.

The chain is built from TRBV11-2 and TRBJ2-7; 11 bases agree with TRBD2. CDR1 is SGHAT, CDR2 FQNNGV, per germline. The CDR3 loop spans 14 amino acids. J was trimmed by 4 bases and V by 5 bases; bases with no gene match: 4. CDR3 amino acids: CASSIAGGPYEQYF. The DNA for the CDR3 is TGTGCCAGCAGCATAGCGGGAGGGCCTTACGAGCAGTACTTC.

This chain uses TRBV6-1 with TRBJ1-1; TRBD1 matches at 7 bases. V shed 3 bases and J 6 bases; nucleotides not matched to a gene: 10. This CDR3 is 15 amino acids long. Germline-derived CDR1 and CDR2 are MNHNS and SASEGT. The CDR3: CASSDLLAGGAEAFF. The CDR3 region has the DNA TGTGCCAGCAGTGATTTGCTGGCAGGGGGGGCTGAAGCTTTCTTT.

Here the CDR3 DNA reads TGTGCCAGTAGTTCCCCCGGACTAGCGGGAAGCACAGATACGCAGTATTTT. Its translation is CASSSPGLAGSTDTQYF. The chain combines TRBV19 with TRBJ2-3, with 12 bases fitting TRBD2. Germline V gene sequence: CDR1 LNHDA, CDR2 SQIVND (reference sequence). There are 17 residues in the CDR3. The J segment lost 0 bases and the V segment lost 5 bases, leaving 6 bases of the junction unmatched.

The chain links TRBV7-3 to TRBJ2-1; D may be TRBD1 or TRBD2 (5 bases each). V gave up 5 bases and J gave up 0 bases, with 11 bases separating them. CDR1 SGHTA and CDR2 FQGTGA come from the germline V gene. CDR3 size: 15 residues. The CDR3 sequence is CASSPGTDSYNEQFF. The CDR3 region has the DNA TGTGCCAGCAGCCCCGGGACGGACTCCTACAATGAGCAGTTCTTC.

The chain combines TRBV6-4 with TRBJ2-3; 9 bases match TRBD2. V lost 6 bases to trimming and J lost 8 bases; unmatched junction nucleotides: 15. CDR1 MRHNA and CDR2 SNTAGT come from the germline V gene. The CDR3 has 16 amino acids. This CDR3 is CASSESIAGVQGTQYF. DNA of the CDR3: TGTGCCAGCAGCGAATCCATAGCGGGAGTACAGGGTACGCAGTATTTT.

To note about this clone: A far larger clone is off by one base, so a read error is likely. The chain links TRBV30 to TRBJ2-2, with 11 nucleotides matching TRBD2. This CDR3 region has 16 residues. Germline V lookup: CDR1 GTSNPN, CDR2 SVGIG (reference sequence). The CDR3 loop is CAWSPLSGRGTGELLF. The DNA of the CDR3 is TGTGCCTGGAGCCCTCTTAGCGGGAGGGGGACCGGGGAGCTGCTTTTT. Supplemented by reference TRBV30 and TRBJ2-2, the full variable domain reads SQTIHQWPATLVQPVGSPLSLECTVEGTSNPNLYWYRQAAGRGLQLLFYSVGIGQISSEVPQNLSASRPQDRQFILSSKKLLLSDSGFYLCAWSPLSGRGTGELLFGEGSRLTVL.

V and J are TRBV18 and TRBJ2-5; the D call may be TRBD1 or TRBD2 (7 bases each). CDR3 length equals 14 residues. Germline CDR1 KGHSH, CDR2 LQKENI. The germline V and J ends were trimmed by 2 bases and 5 bases, with 12 bases remaining between them. The CDR3 DNA reads as TGTGCCAGCTCACCAGGGACAGCGGGGGAGACCCAGTACTTC. Amino acid sequence: CASSPGTAGETQYF.

Remarks on this clone: Within the sample, other DNA sequences also encode this same CDR3. The J gene is TRBJ2-5, the V gene TRBV6-5, with no clear D. The CDR3 runs 12 residues. Trimming removed 6 bases at V and 1 base at J, with 6 bases between. CDR1 and CDR2 (germline): MNHEY, SVGAGI. The chain's CDR3 is CASSRPQETQYF. CDR3 in DNA: TGTGCCAGCAGCCGGCCCCAAGAGACCCAGTACTTC.

V gene TRBV27 combines with J gene TRBJ1-1, with D uncertain. The CDR3 sequence is 15 residues long. V gave up 3 bases and J gave up 0 bases, with 11 bases separating them. Germline-derived CDR1 and CDR2 are MNHEY and SMNVEV (reference sequence). CDR3 in DNA: TGTGCCAGCAGTTTGACGGGCGCGGTGAACACTGAAGCTTTCTTT. Its translation is CASSLTGAVNTEAFF.

The gene calls are TRBV19 and TRBJ2-7; 7 bases are a match to TRBD2. The germline V gene encodes CDR1 LNHDA and CDR2 SQIVND (reference sequence). The J segment lost 3 bases and the V segment lost 5 bases, leaving 10 bases of the junction unmatched. The CDR3 loop spans 15 amino acids. As DNA, the CDR3 is TGTGCCAGTAGTTTCGGCGGGAGTGGGCGCTACGAGCAGTACTTC. Protein sequence: CASSFGGSGRYEQYF.

This clone was found once. V is TRBV19 and J is TRBJ2-7, with TRBD2 identical over 7 bases. CDR3 length: 14 residues. The J segment lost 0 bases and the V segment lost 2 bases, leaving 1 base of the junction unmatched. Germline CDR1 LNHDA, CDR2 SQIVND (reference sequence). The CDR3 DNA reads TGTGCCAGTAGTATAAGGGAGGGCTCCTACGAGCAGTACTTC. Protein product: CASSIREGSYEQYF.